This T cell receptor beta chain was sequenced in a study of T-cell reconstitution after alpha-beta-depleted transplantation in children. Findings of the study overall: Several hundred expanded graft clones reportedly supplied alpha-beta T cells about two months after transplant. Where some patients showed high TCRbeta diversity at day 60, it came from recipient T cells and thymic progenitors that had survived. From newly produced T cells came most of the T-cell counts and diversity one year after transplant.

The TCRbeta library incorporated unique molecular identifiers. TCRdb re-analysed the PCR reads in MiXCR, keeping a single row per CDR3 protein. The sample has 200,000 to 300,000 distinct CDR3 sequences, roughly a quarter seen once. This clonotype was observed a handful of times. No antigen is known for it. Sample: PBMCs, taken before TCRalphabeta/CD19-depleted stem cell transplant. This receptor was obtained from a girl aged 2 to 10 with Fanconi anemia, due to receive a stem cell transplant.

In nucleotides, the CDR3 is TGTGCCAGCGGTCGGCAGGGAGGGCTCAATGAGCAGTTCTTC. Residues: CASGRQGGLNEQFF. The rearrangement uses TRBV9 and TRBJ2-1, with 7 bases matching TRBD2. Per the germline V gene, CDR1 is SGDLS and CDR2 is YYNGEE. With 7 bases clipped from V and 6 bases from J, the junction kept 10 bases outside the gene matches. This CDR3 has 14 amino acids.